This T cell receptor beta chain was recorded in a study of a mutant IDH1 vaccine in newly diagnosed glioma. TCRdb keeps only in-frame clones here, not all; method: immunoSEQ multiplex PCR. Here the sample spans about 54,000 clones, 84% being singletons. To note about this clone: Its target is not known.

Stated time point: week 35, safety follow-up. Every single dose of the vaccine, 300 ug of mutant IDH1 20-mer peptide, came with topical imiquimod. Source: PBMCs, taken from a glioma patient whose treatment included an IDH1 peptide vaccine. The origin of this receptor is a woman under 30 with glioma.

CDR3 bases: TGCAGCGTTGAAGTTCCGGTCCACTACGAGCAGTACTTC. Amino acids: CSVEVPVHYEQYF. V is TRBV29-1 and J is TRBJ2-7; D not resolved. Trimming left V 1 base short and J 3 bases short, with 10 bases between. Germline values: CDR1 SQVTM, CDR2 ANQGSEA. The CDR3 loop spans 13 amino acids.